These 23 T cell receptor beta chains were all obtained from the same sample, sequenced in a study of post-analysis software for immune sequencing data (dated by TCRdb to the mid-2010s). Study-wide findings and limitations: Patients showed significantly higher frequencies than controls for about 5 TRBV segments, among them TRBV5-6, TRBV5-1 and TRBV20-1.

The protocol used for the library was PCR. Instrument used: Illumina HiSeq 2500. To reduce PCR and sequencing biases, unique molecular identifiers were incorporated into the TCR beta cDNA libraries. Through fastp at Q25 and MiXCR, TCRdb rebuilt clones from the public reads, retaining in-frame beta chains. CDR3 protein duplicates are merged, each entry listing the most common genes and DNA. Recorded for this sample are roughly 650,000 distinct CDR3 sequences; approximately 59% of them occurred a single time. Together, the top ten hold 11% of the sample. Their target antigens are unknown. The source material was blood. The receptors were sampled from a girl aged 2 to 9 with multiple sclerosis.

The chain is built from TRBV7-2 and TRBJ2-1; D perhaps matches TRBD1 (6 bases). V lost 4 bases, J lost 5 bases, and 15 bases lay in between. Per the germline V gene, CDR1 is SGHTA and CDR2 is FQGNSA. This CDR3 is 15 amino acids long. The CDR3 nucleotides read TGTGCCAGCAGCTCACTGCCGACAGGCCACAATGAGCAGTTCTTC. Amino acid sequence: CASSSLPTGHNEQFF.

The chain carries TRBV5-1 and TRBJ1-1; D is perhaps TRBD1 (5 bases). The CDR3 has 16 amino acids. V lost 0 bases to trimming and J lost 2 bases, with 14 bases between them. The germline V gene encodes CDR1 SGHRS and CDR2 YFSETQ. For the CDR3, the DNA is TGCGCCAGCAGCTTGGCGGGGGGGACCCCCAACACTGAAGCTTTCTTT. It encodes CASSLAGGTPNTEAFF.

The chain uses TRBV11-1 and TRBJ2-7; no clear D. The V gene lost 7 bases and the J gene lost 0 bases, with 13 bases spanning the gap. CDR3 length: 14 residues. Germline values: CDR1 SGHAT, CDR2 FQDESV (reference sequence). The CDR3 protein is CASTTLHNSYEQYF. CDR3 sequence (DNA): TGTGCCAGCACAACTCTACATAACTCCTACGAGCAGTACTTC.

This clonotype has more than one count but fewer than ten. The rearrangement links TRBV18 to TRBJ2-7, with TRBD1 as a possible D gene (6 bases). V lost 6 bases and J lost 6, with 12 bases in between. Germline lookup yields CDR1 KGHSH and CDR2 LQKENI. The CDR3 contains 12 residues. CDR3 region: CASSPDSGEQYF. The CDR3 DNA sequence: TGTGCCAGCTCTCCGGACAGCGGCGAGCAGTACTTC.

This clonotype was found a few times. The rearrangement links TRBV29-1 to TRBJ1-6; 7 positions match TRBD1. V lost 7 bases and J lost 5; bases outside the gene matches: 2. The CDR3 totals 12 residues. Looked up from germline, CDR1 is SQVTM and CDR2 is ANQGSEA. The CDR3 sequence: CSAGTDNSPLHF. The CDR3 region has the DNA TGCAGCGCAGGGACAGATAATTCACCCCTCCACTTT.

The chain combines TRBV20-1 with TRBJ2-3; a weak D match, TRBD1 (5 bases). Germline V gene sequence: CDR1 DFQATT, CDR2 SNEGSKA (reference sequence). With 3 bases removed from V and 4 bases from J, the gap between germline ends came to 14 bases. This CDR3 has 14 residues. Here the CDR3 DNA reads TGCAGTGCTAGCCCCGCGACAGTCCCAGATACGCAGTATTTT. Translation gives CSASPATVPDTQYF.

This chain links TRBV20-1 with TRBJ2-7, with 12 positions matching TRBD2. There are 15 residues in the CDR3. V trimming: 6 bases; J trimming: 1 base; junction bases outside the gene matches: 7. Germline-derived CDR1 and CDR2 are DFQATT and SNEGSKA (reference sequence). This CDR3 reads CSAGRLAGESYEQYF. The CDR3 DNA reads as TGCAGTGCCGGACGACTAGCGGGAGAATCCTACGAGCAGTACTTC.

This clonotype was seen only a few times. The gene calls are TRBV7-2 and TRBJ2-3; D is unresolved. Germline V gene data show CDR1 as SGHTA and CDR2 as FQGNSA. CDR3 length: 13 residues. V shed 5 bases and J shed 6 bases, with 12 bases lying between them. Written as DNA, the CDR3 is TGTGCCAGCAGCCCAAGCCATGTCGATACGCAGTATTTT. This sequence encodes CASSPSHVDTQYF.

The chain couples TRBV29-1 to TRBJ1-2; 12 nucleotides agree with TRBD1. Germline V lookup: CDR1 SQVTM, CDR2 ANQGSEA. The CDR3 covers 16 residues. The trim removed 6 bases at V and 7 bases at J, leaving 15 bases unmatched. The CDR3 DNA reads TGCAGCGTGGACCTCCCGGGACAGGGGGCGATTGTTGGCTACACCTTC. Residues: CSVDLPGQGAIVGYTF. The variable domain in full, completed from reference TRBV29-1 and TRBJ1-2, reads SAVISQKPSRDICQRGTSLTIQCQVDSQVTMMFWYRQQPGQSLTLIATANQGSEATYESGFVIDKFPISRPNLTFSTLTVSNMSPEDSSIYLCSVDLPGQGAIVGYTFGSGTRLTVV.

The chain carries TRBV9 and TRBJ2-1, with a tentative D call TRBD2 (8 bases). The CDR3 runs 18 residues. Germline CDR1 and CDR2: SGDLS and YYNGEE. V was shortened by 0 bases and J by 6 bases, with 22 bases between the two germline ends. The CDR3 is CASSVEGGGGLAINEQFF. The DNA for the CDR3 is TGTGCCAGCAGCGTAGAAGGAGGGGGCGGACTAGCAATCAATGAGCAGTTCTTC.

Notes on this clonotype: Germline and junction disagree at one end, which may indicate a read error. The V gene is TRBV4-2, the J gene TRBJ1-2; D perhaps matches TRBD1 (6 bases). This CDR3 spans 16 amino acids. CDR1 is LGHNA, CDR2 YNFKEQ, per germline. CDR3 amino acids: CAGSLEGHRDNYGYTF. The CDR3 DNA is TGTGCCGGCAGCCTGGAAGGGCACAGGGATAACTATGGCTACACCTTC.

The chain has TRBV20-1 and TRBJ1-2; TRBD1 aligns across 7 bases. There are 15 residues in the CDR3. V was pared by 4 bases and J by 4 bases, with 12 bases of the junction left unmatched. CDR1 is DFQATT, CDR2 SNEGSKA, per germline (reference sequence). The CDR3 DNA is TGCAGTGCTACCTTAGACAGGGCGTCTCTCTATGGCTACACCTTC. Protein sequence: CSATLDRASLYGYTF.

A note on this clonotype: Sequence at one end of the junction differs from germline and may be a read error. DNA of the CDR3: TGCAACGTTGAAGATCTTGACGCCTATGGCTACACCTTC. Protein sequence: CNVEDLDAYGYTF. The chain has TRBV29-1 and TRBJ1-2; D remains unclear. Germline CDR1 reads SQVTM; CDR2 reads ANQGSEA. The CDR3 covers 13 residues.

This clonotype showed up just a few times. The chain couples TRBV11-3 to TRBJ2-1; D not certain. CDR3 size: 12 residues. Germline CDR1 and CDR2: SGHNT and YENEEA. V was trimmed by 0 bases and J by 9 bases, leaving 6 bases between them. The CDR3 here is CASSLDGFEQFF. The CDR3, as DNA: TGTGCCAGCAGCTTAGACGGGTTTGAGCAGTTCTTC.

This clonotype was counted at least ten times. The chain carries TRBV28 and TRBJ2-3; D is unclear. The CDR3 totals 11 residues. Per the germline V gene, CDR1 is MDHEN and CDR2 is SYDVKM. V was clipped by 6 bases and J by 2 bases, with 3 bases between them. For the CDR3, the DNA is TGTGCCAGCAGCACCACAGATACGCAGTATTTT. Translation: CASSTTDTQYF.

Written as DNA, the CDR3 is TGTGCCAGCAGCTTAGCGGGGGACATGGTGGATGGCTACACCTTC. Translated: CASSLAGDMVDGYTF. The rearrangement joins TRBV7-2 to TRBJ1-2; TRBD1 is a possible D gene (6 bases). The CDR3 covers 15 residues. With 0 bases removed from V and 6 bases from J, the gap between germline ends came to 14 bases. From germline, CDR1 is SGHTA and CDR2 FQGNSA.

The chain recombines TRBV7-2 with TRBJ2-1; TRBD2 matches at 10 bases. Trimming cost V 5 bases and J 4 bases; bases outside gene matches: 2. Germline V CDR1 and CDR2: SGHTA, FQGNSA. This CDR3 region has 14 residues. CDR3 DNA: TGTGCCAGCAGCAATAGCGGGGGGTACAATGAGCAGTTCTTC. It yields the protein CASSNSGGYNEQFF.

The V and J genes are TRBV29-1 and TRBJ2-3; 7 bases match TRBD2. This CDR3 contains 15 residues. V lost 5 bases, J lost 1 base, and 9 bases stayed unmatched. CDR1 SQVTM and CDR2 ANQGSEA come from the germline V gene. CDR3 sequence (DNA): TGCAGCGTTTCTCCGATCCGGGGGGGCACAGATACGCAGTATTTT. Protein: CSVSPIRGGTDTQYF.

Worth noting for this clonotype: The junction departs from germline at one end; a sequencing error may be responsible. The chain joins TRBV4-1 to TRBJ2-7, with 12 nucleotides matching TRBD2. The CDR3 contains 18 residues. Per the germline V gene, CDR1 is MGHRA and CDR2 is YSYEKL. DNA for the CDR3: TGCGCCAGCAGTCAAGATCCCCAACTAGCGGGAGGTCCCCACGAGCAGTACTTC. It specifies CASSQDPQLAGGPHEQYF.

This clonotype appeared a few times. This CDR3 is CASSYLAGEKFF. CDR3 nucleotides: TGTGCCAGCAGTTACTTAGCGGGGGAAAAGTTCTTC. The rearrangement links TRBV6-2 or TRBV6-3 to TRBJ2-1; 9 nucleotides align to TRBD2. CDR1 is MNHEY and CDR2 is SVGEGT in the germline V gene. The CDR3 is 12 amino acids. The junction had 3 bases not matched to a gene; V was cut back by 1 base and J by 14 bases.

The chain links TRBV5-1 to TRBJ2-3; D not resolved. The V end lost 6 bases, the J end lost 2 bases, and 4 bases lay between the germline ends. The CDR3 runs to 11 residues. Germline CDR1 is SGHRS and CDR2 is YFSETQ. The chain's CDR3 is CASKDTDTQYF. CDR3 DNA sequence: TGCGCCAGCAAGGACACAGATACGCAGTATTTT.

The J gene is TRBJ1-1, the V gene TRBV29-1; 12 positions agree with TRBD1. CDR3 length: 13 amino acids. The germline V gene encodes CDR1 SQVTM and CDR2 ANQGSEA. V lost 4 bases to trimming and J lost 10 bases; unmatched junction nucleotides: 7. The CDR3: CSVVLGQGARAFF. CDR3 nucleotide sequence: TGCAGCGTTGTTCTGGGACAGGGGGCGCGAGCTTTCTTT. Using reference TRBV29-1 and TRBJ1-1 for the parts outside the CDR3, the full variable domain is SAVISQKPSRDICQRGTSLTIQCQVDSQVTMMFWYRQQPGQSLTLIATANQGSEATYESGFVIDKFPISRPNLTFSTLTVSNMSPEDSSIYLCSVVLGQGARAFFGQGTRLTVV.

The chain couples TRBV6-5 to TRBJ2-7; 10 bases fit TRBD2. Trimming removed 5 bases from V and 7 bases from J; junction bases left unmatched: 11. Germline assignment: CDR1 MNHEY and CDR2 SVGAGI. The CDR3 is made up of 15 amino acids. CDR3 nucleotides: TGTGCCAGCAGTATCAGAAGCGGGAGGGCTGAGGAGCAGTACTTC. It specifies CASSIRSGRAEEQYF.